Listed here is a single TCR beta chain. Antigen specificity is unknown. With V trimmed by 5 bases and J by 5 bases, 5 bases remained unmatched. CDR3 length equals 14 residues. CDR1 is SEHNR, CDR2 FQNEAQ, per germline (reference sequence). This entry comes from a study of chemoradiotherapy in HPV16-positive cancers. General study findings and limits: Functional assays defining HPV-specific T cells used only two HPV16-positive patients. Non-HPV-specific T cells did not expand in tumors during treatment, whereas candidate HPV-specific clones and E7-related motifs did. In HPV16-positive patients, HPV-responsive T-cell expansion tracked better recurrence-free survival.

The repertoire was sequenced with immunoSEQ multiplex PCR; TCRdb's copy has only in-frame clones and lacks some. The sample has about 6,200 clones, roughly four fifths seen once. Repeated repertoire sampling spanned the course of chemoradiotherapy. This clonotype originated in a human donor with HPV-associated anogenital cancer. V and J are TRBV7-9 and TRBJ1-5, with 8 nucleotides matching TRBD1. Sample: tumor tissue, taken from a patient who underwent chemoradiotherapy. The CDR3 nucleotides are TGTGCCAGCAGCCCCGGACAGGGAGATCAGCCCCAGCATTTT. It codes for CASSPGQGDQPQHF.